This is a list of T cell receptor beta chains from one sample in a study of T cell responses to AZD1222 COVID-19 vaccine. Data came from immunoSEQ multiplex PCR; TCRdb stores just in-frame clones and leaves some out. The profile shows around 99,000 clones, around nine tenths of them singletons. The starting material was peripheral blood, obtained 28 days after the second AZD1222 dose. The receptors shown here come from an adult who received the AZD1222 COVID-19 vaccine. The CDR3 runs from the conserved cysteine through the conserved F or W. D genes are given only for firm matches. Rows may omit the clone size; those that give it use once, few, many or a size class.

J,size,V,D,CDR3,DNA
TRBJ1-1,-,TRBV7-2,TRBD1,CASPITRQGEAFF,TGTGCCAGCCCTATTACCCGACAGGGTGAAGCTTTCTTT
TRBJ1-4,-,TRBV21-1,-,CASSKWCQSANEKLFF,TGTGCCAGCAGCAAATGGTGTCAATCGGCTAATGAAAAACTGTTTTTT
TRBJ1-6,-,TRBV3-1/TRBV3-2,-,CASSQGGTGDGGSPLHF,TGTGCCAGCAGCCAAGGTGGTACGGGGGACGGGGGTTCACCCCTCCACTTT
TRBJ2-2,-,TRBV29-1,TRBD1,CSVADRGERTTGELFF,TGCAGCGTTGCTGACAGGGGTGAAAGGACCACCGGGGAGCTGTTTTTT
TRBJ2-7,-,TRBV28,-,CASSWGSEQYF,TGTGCCAGCAGTTGGGGGTCGGAGCAGTACTTC
TRBJ2-7,few,TRBV21-1,-,CASSKGERSANSYEQYF,TGTGCCAGCAGCAAAGGGGAGAGAAGTGCGAACTCTTACGAGCAGTACTTC
TRBJ2-7,once,TRBV7-2,-,CASSLGGASGPYEQYF,TGTGCCAGCAGCTTAGGGGGGGCTAGCGGACCCTACGAGCAGTACTTC
TRBJ2-1,-,TRBV14,-,CASSQGLGDEQFF,TGTGCCAGCAGCCAGGGGCTGGGAGATGAGCAGTTCTTC
TRBJ1-4,once,TRBV5-1,TRBD1,CASSSTGANEKLFF,TGCGCCAGCAGCTCGACAGGGGCTAATGAAAAACTGTTTTTT
TRBJ2-5,-,TRBV7-2,TRBD1,CASSLNRGETQYF,TGTGCCAGCAGCTTAAACAGGGGGGAGACCCAGTACTTC
TRBJ2-3,-,TRBV19,TRBD2,CASSIPSGRTDTQYF,TGTGCCAGTAGTATACCTAGCGGACGCACAGATACGCAGTATTTT
TRBJ1-5,-,TRBV19,TRBD1,CAGSDRDNQPQHF,TGTGCCGGATCGGACAGGGATAATCAGCCCCAGCATTTT
TRBJ2-3,-,TRBV9,TRBD2,CASSRGTSGGTDTQYF,TGTGCCAGCAGCAGAGGGACTAGCGGGGGCACAGATACGCAGTATTTT
TRBJ1-5,-,TRBV5-5,-,CASSFGQARLGQPQHF,TGTGCCAGCAGCTTTGGGCAGGCGCGATTGGGTCAGCCCCAGCATTTT
TRBJ1-2,few,TRBV10-2,-,CASRAVERVDGYTF,TGCGCCAGCAGGGCCGTGGAAAGGGTCGATGGCTACACCTTC
TRBJ1-5,once,TRBV7-8,-,CASSPSRALLGWNQPQHF,TGTGCCAGCAGCCCGTCGAGGGCCCTCTTAGGATGGAATCAGCCCCAGCATTTT
TRBJ1-2,once,TRBV4-1,-,CASSQDYGENYGYTF,TGCGCCAGCAGCCAAGATTACGGGGAAAACTATGGCTACACCTTC
TRBJ2-7,once,TRBV19,-,CASSLGTYYEQYF,TGTGCCAGTAGTCTGGGTACGTACTACGAGCAGTACTTC
TRBJ2-6,-,TRBV5-1,TRBD1,CASSLGQGEVLTF,TGCGCCAGCAGCTTAGGACAGGGTGAGGTCCTGACTTTC
TRBJ2-7,once,TRBV4-1,TRBD1,CASSPATGQGHEQYF,TGCGCCAGCAGCCCTGCAACCGGACAGGGCCACGAGCAGTACTTC
TRBJ2-3,-,TRBV7-3,TRBD2,CASSSGLAPDTDTQYF,TGTGCCAGCAGCTCAGGACTAGCACCAGATACAGATACGCAGTATTTT
TRBJ2-1,-,TRBV29-1,-,CSVEKDGILKQFF,TGCAGCGTTGAAAAGGACGGGATCCTCAAGCAGTTCTTC